This TCR beta chain was recorded in a study of blood T cell repertoires in COVID-19. Looking at the study overall: Researchers got acute and convalescent COVID-19 samples from the United States, Italy and Spain. PBMCs, B-cell-depleted T cells, or T cells were the source of the cDNA or gDNA that made up the material.

The CDR3 totals 15 residues. Germline CDR1 reads MGHRA; CDR2 reads YSYEKL. The J segment lost 2 bases and the V segment lost 1 base, leaving 4 bases of the junction unmatched. As processed by the authors: Reference gene primer amplification yielded estimated nucleated cell counts. The repertoire was sequenced with immunoSEQ multiplex PCR; TCRdb's copy has only in-frame clones and lacks some. The V and J calls and clone size come from that table; D and trimming were worked out from the DNA. The sample records about 280,000 clones, around nine tenths being singletons. This sequence was found in a woman aged 40 to 50 who had recovered from COVID-19. This rearrangement joins TRBV4-1 to TRBJ2-7; TRBD1 matches at 8 bases. The specimen was peripheral blood. CDR3 bases: TGCGCCAGCAGCCAAGGACAGGGGCCTACCTACGAGCAGTACTTC. It encodes CASSQGQGPTYEQYF.